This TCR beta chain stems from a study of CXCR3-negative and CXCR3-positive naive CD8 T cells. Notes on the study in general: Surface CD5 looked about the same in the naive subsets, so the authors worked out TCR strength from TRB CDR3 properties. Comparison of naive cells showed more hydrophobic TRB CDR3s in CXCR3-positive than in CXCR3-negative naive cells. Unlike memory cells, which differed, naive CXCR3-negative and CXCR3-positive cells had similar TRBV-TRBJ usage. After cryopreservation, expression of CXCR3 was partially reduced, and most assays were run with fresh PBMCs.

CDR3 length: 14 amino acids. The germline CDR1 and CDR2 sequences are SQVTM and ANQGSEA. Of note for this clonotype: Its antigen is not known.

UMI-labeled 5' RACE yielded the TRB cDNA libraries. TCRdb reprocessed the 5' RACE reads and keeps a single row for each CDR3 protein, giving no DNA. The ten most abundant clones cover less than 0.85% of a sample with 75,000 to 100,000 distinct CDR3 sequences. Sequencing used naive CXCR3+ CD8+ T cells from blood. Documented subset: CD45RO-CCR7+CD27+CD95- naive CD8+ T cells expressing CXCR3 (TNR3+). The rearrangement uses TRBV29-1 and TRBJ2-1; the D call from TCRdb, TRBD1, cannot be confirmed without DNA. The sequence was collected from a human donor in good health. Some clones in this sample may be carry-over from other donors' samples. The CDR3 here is CSAVQGIGGNEQFF.